The rows below give T cell receptor beta chains drawn from one sample of a study of blood T cell repertoires in COVID-19. Assay used: immunoSEQ multiplex PCR; TCRdb lists only in-frame clones, some missing. Of under 250,000 clones listed, around 80% are singletons. Material for sequencing was peripheral blood. The receptors shown here come from a human donor in a cohort sampled during active COVID-19. Each CDR3 is given with its conserved first and last residue. Fields, in order: V gene, J gene, clone size, CDR3 length, D gene, CDR3 DNA, CDR3 protein. A D gene is named only where the DNA matches it firmly. Size tells how often a clone was seen (once, few, many) or the class of an expanded clone, and some rows leave it out.

V: TRBV27
J: TRBJ2-1
size: .
length: 15
D: TRBD2
DNA: TGTGCCAGCAGTGGAAGCGGGGGGGGTTACAATGAGCAGTTCTTC
CDR3: CASSGSGGGYNEQFF

V: TRBV12-3/TRBV12-4
J: TRBJ2-5
size: .
length: 13
D: .
DNA: TGTGCCAGCAGTGAACAGGGTAGGCAGACCCAGTACTTC
CDR3: CASSEQGRQTQYF

V: TRBV9
J: TRBJ2-2
size: .
length: 15
D: .
DNA: TGTGCCAGCAGCGTAGGGGCGGGATCTCCCCGGGAGCTGTTTTTT
CDR3: CASSVGAGSPRELFF

V: TRBV10-3
J: TRBJ2-2
size: .
length: 17
D: .
DNA: TGTGCCATCAGTGAGTCGAAATTTCGGCAGGTGGGCGGGGAGCTGTTTTTT
CDR3: CAISESKFRQVGGELFF

V: TRBV11-2
J: TRBJ1-1
size: .
length: 14
D: .
DNA: TGTGCCAGCAGCTTAGGACAGATGAACACTGAAGCTTTCTTT
CDR3: CASSLGQMNTEAFF

V: TRBV5-1
J: TRBJ2-3
size: .
length: 16
D: TRBD2
DNA: TGCGCCAGCAGGTCGACTAGCGGGAGGACCACAGATACGCAGTATTTT
CDR3: CASRSTSGRTTDTQYF

V: TRBV28
J: TRBJ1-1
size: .
length: 15
D: .
DNA: TGTGCCAGCAGCCCACCTAACTTCATGAACACTGAAGCTTTCTTT
CDR3: CASSPPNFMNTEAFF

V: TRBV6-6
J: TRBJ1-5
size: .
length: 13
D: .
DNA: TGTGCCAGCCTAACGGGAAGCAATCAGCCCCAGCATTTT
CDR3: CASLTGSNQPQHF

V: TRBV29-1
J: TRBJ1-3
size: once
length: 14
D: .
DNA: TGCAGCGTCGGAGGAGGGGCAGCTGGAAACACCATATATTTT
CDR3: CSVGGGAAGNTIYF

V: TRBV11-2
J: TRBJ2-1
size: .
length: 15
D: TRBD2
DNA: TGTGCCAGCAGTTATCCGGGACTATCATACAATGAGCAGTTCTTC
CDR3: CASSYPGLSYNEQFF

V: TRBV6-5
J: TRBJ1-1
size: .
length: 15
D: .
DNA: TGTGCCAGCAGTTACTCGGTACAGAGGAACACTGAAGCTTTCTTT
CDR3: CASSYSVQRNTEAFF

V: TRBV7-2
J: TRBJ1-2
size: .
length: 14
D: TRBD1
DNA: TGTGCCAGCAGCTACAATCAGGGGGGCTATGGCTACACCTTC
CDR3: CASSYNQGGYGYTF

V: TRBV6-5
J: TRBJ1-1
size: .
length: 14
D: .
DNA: TGTGCCAGCGGGATACAGGGAATGAACACTGAAGCTTTCTTT
CDR3: CASGIQGMNTEAFF

V: TRBV29-1
J: TRBJ2-2
size: .
length: 14
D: .
DNA: TGCAGCGTCTCCCGAGACAGGCACACCGGGGAGCTGTTTTTT
CDR3: CSVSRDRHTGELFF

V: TRBV5-1
J: TRBJ2-5
size: .
length: 13
D: .
DNA: TGCGCCAGCAGCTTTGGACAGCAAGAGACCCAGTACTTC
CDR3: CASSFGQQETQYF

V: TRBV7-6
J: TRBJ1-3
size: .
length: 15
D: .
DNA: TGTGCCAGCAGCCCCCCTGGCCTCTCTGGAAACACCATATATTTT
CDR3: CASSPPGLSGNTIYF

V: TRBV7-9
J: TRBJ2-7
size: few
length: 12
D: .
DNA: TGTGCCAGCAGCCGGGGGACGATCGAGCAGTACTTC
CDR3: CASSRGTIEQYF

V: TRBV19
J: TRBJ1-1
size: .
length: 15
D: TRBD1
DNA: TGTGCCAGTAGTCTTTACAGGGGGCCTAACACTGAAGCTTTCTTT
CDR3: CASSLYRGPNTEAFF

V: TRBV14
J: TRBJ2-1
size: .
length: 16
D: TRBD1
DNA: TGTGCCAGCAGCCTCTCGACAGGGGGCCCTTACAATGAGCAGTTCTTC
CDR3: CASSLSTGGPYNEQFF

V: TRBV12-1
J: TRBJ1-1
size: .
length: 16
D: .
DNA: TGTGCCAGCAGCCTCCCGGGACAGGGAGTGAACACTGAAGCTTTCTTT
CDR3: CASSLPGQGVNTEAFF

V: TRBV27
J: TRBJ2-7
size: .
length: 13
D: .
DNA: TGTGCCAGCAGAAGCGGAAGCTCCTACGAGCAGTACTTC
CDR3: CASRSGSSYEQYF

V: TRBV10-3
J: TRBJ1-6
size: few
length: 13
D: .
DNA: TGTGCCACCCAGATACAGGGTTGGTCACCCCTCCACTTT
CDR3: CATQIQGWSPLHF

V: TRBV19
J: TRBJ2-7
size: .
length: 14
D: TRBD2
DNA: TGTGCCAGTAGGGACGGGGGGGCAGCCTACGAGCAGTACTTC
CDR3: CASRDGGAAYEQYF

V: TRBV7-9
J: TRBJ1-2
size: .
length: 16
D: TRBD1
DNA: TGTGCCAGCAGCTTATCCTCGGGACAGGGAGGGTATGGCTACACCTTC
CDR3: CASSLSSGQGGYGYTF

V: TRBV13
J: TRBJ1-2
size: .
length: 12
D: .
DNA: TGTGCCAGCAGCGATAGGGGCTGGGGCTACACCTTC
CDR3: CASSDRGWGYTF

V: TRBV11-2
J: TRBJ2-1
size: .
length: 16
D: TRBD2
DNA: TGTGCCAGCAGCACCCAGCGGGGCAGCTCCTACAATGAGCAGTTCTTC
CDR3: CASSTQRGSSYNEQFF

V: TRBV30
J: TRBJ2-1
size: .
length: 15
D: TRBD2
DNA: TGTGCCTGGAGTCGTAGGCGGGGGTCCTACAATGAGCAGTTCTTC
CDR3: CAWSRRRGSYNEQFF

V: TRBV9
J: TRBJ1-2
size: few
length: 13
D: TRBD1
DNA: TGTGCCAGCAGCGATACAGGGGGCTATGGCTACACCTTC
CDR3: CASSDTGGYGYTF

V: TRBV19
J: TRBJ1-4
size: .
length: 14
D: .
DNA: TGTGCCAGCATGCGGGGGCCTCGTAATGAAAAACTGTTTTTT
CDR3: CASMRGPRNEKLFF

V: TRBV4-1
J: TRBJ2-3
size: .
length: 18
D: TRBD2
DNA: TGCGCCAGCAGCCAAGAGAGAGGGACTAGCGGGGGCACAGATACGCAGTATTTT
CDR3: CASSQERGTSGGTDTQYF

V: TRBV6-6
J: TRBJ1-5
size: .
length: 15
D: .
DNA: TGTGCCAGCAGCCTCGGACAGCATAGCAATCAGCCCCAGCATTTT
CDR3: CASSLGQHSNQPQHF

V: TRBV7-2
J: TRBJ2-1
size: .
length: 15
D: TRBD1
DNA: TGTGCCAGCAGCTTAGAAGGGGGCGCAAGGAATGAGCAGTTCTTC
CDR3: CASSLEGGARNEQFF

V: TRBV27
J: TRBJ1-1
size: .
length: 15
D: TRBD1
DNA: TGTGCCAGCAGAATAAGGGGGCGCTTGAACACTGAAGCTTTCTTT
CDR3: CASRIRGRLNTEAFF

V: TRBV5-6
J: TRBJ2-2
size: few
length: 14
D: .
DNA: TGTGCCAGCAGCTTGGTACAGGGTGTCGGGGAGCTGTTTTTT
CDR3: CASSLVQGVGELFF

V: TRBV4-1
J: TRBJ2-1
size: .
length: 16
D: TRBD1
DNA: TGCGCCAGCAGCCAAGCGCAGGGGGCCACCTACAATGAGCAGTTCTTC
CDR3: CASSQAQGATYNEQFF

V: TRBV5-4
J: TRBJ1-4
size: .
length: 16
D: .
DNA: TGTGCCAGCAGCTTGAAGGGGGAACAGGGCAAAACAAAACTGTTTTTT
CDR3: CASSLKGEQGKTKLFF

V: TRBV6-6
J: TRBJ1-1
size: once
length: 14
D: .
DNA: TGTGCCAGCAGTTACGGGGGAGGGAAGACTGAAGCTTTCTTT
CDR3: CASSYGGGKTEAFF

V: TRBV28
J: TRBJ1-1
size: .
length: 15
D: .
DNA: TGTGCCAGCAGTTTATTGGGAAGCAGGGACACTGAAGCTTTCTTT
CDR3: CASSLLGSRDTEAFF

V: TRBV6-6
J: TRBJ1-5
size: once
length: 16
D: TRBD1
DNA: TGTGCCAGCAGCGATTCGACAGGGTATAGCAATCAGCCCCAGCATTTT
CDR3: CASSDSTGYSNQPQHF

V: TRBV19
J: TRBJ2-1
size: .
length: 16
D: TRBD2
DNA: TGTGCCAGTAGTATCGGGACTAGCGGGAGTATAGTTGAGCAGTTCTTC
CDR3: CASSIGTSGSIVEQFF

V: TRBV2
J: TRBJ1-1
size: .
length: 12
D: .
DNA: TGTGCCAGCGGGCGGGACGGAGAAAAAGCTTTCTTT
CDR3: CASGRDGEKAFF

V: TRBV2
J: TRBJ1-1
size: few
length: 13
D: .
DNA: TGTGCCAGCTCCAGGCGCATGAACACTGAAGCTTTCTTT
CDR3: CASSRRMNTEAFF

V: TRBV5-1
J: TRBJ2-7
size: .
length: 16
D: TRBD1
DNA: TGCGCCAGCAGCCCACAGGGGACAGGGGGCACCTACGAGCAGTACTTC
CDR3: CASSPQGTGGTYEQYF

V: TRBV19
J: TRBJ1-1
size: .
length: 17
D: TRBD1
DNA: TGTGCCAGTAGTCCCGCGGACAGGCGAACGCCGAACACTGAAGCTTTCTTT
CDR3: CASSPADRRTPNTEAFF

V: TRBV28
J: TRBJ1-1
size: .
length: 11
D: .
DNA: TGTGCCAGCGAGGGGAACACTGAAGCTTTCTTT
CDR3: CASEGNTEAFF

V: TRBV5-4
J: TRBJ1-2
size: .
length: 11
D: .
DNA: TGTGCCAGCAGCCACAGGGAAGGCTACACCTTC
CDR3: CASSHREGYTF

V: TRBV5-1
J: TRBJ2-5
size: .
length: 13
D: .
DNA: TGCGCCAGCAGCTTTGCCAGTAAAGAGACCCAGTACTTC
CDR3: CASSFASKETQYF

V: TRBV19
J: TRBJ2-3
size: .
length: 16
D: TRBD2
DNA: TGTGCCAGTAGTTTGGATGCGGGAGGGCTCAGAGATACGCAGTATTTT
CDR3: CASSLDAGGLRDTQYF

V: TRBV2
J: TRBJ1-6
size: few
length: 16
D: .
DNA: TGTGCCAGCAGTGAAAGAGACTCGAAGGATAATTCACCCCTCCACTTT
CDR3: CASSERDSKDNSPLHF

V: TRBV4-2
J: TRBJ1-4
size: .
length: 13
D: .
DNA: TGTGCCAGCAGCTTGCAGGACAGTACAAAACTGTTTTTT
CDR3: CASSLQDSTKLFF

V: TRBV28
J: TRBJ1-2
size: once
length: 15
D: .
DNA: TGTGCCAGCAGTTTAACCCTTCGGGATTTCTATGGCTACACCTTC
CDR3: CASSLTLRDFYGYTF

V: TRBV2
J: TRBJ2-3
size: .
length: 15
D: TRBD1
DNA: TGTGCCAGCGCTAGGACAGGGGGAATCACAGATACGCAGTATTTT
CDR3: CASARTGGITDTQYF